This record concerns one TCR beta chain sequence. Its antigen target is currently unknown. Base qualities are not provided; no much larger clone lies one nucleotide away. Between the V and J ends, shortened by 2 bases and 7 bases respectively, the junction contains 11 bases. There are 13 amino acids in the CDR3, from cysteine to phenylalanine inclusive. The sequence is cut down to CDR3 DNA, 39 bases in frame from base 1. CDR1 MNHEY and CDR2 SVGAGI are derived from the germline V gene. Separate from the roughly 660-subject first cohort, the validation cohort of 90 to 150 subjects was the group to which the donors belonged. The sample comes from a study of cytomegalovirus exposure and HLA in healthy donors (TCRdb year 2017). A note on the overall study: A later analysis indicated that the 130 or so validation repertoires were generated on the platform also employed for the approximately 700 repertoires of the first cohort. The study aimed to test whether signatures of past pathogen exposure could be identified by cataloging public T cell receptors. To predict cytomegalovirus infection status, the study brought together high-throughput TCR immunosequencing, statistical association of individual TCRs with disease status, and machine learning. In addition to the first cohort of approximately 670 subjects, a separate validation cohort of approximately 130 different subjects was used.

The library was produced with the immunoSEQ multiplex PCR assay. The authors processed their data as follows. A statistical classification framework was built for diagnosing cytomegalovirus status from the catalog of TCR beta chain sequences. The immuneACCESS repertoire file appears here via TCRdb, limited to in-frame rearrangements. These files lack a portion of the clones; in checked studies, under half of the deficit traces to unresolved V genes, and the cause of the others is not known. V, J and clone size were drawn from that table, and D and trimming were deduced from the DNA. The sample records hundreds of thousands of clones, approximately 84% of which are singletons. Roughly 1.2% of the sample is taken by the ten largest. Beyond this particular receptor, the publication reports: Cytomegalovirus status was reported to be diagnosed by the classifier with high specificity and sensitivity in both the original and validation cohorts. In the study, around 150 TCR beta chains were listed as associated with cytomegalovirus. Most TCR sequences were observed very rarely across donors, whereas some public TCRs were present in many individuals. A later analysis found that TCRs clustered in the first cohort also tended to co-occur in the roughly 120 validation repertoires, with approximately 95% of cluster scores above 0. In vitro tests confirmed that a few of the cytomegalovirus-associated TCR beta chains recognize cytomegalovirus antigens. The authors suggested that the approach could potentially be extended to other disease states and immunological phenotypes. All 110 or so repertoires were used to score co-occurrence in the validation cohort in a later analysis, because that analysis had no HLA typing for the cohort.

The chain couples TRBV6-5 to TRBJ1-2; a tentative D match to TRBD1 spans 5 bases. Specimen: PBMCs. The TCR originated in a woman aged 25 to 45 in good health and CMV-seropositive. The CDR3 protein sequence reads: CASSYGAKGGYTF. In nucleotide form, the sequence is TGTGCCAGCAGTTACGGGGCCAAGGGTGGCTACACCTTC.